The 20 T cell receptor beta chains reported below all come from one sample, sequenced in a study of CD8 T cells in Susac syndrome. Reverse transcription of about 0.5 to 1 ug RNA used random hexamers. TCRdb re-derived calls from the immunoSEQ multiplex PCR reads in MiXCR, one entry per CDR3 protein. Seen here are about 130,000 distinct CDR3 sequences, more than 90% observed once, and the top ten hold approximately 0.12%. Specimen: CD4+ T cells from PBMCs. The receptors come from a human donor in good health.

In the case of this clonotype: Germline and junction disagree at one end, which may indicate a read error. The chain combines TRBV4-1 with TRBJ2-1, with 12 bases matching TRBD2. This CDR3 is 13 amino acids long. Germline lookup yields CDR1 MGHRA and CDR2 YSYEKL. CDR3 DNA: TGCGCCAGGAGCCTACTAGCGGGAGGAGTAGAGTTCTTC. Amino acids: CARSLLAGGVEFF.

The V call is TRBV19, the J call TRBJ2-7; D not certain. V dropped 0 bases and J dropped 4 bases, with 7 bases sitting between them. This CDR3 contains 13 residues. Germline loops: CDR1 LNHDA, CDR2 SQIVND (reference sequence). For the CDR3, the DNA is TGTGCCAGTAGTATAGAGGACGGGTACGAGCAGTACTTC. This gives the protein CASSIEDGYEQYF. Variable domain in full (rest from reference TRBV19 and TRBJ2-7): DGGITQSPKYLFRKEGQNVTLSCEQNLNHDAMYWYRQDPGQGLRLIYYSQIVNDFQKGDIAEGYSVSREKKESFPLTVTSAQKNPTAFYLCASSIEDGYEQYFGPGTRLTVT.

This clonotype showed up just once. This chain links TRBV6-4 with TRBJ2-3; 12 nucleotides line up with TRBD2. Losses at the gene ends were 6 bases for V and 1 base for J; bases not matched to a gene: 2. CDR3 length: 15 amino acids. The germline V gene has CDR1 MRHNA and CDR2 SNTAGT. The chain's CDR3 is CASRRLAGGTDTQYF. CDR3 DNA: TGTGCCAGCAGGAGACTAGCGGGGGGCACAGATACGCAGTATTTT.

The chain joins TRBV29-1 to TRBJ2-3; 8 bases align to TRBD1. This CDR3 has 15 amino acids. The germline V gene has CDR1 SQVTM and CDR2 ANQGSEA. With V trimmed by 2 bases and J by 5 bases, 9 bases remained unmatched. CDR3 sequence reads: CSVEWLDRAKDTQYF. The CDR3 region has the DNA TGCAGCGTTGAATGGTTGGACAGGGCGAAAGATACGCAGTATTTT.

The CDR3 DNA reads TGCGCCAGCAGCCAAGAAAGGACTAGCGGGTACCAAGAGACCCAGTACTTC. Amino acids: CASSQERTSGYQETQYF. The rearrangement joins TRBV4-1 to TRBJ2-5; 11 positions match TRBD2. The V segment lost 0 bases and the J segment 0 bases; nucleotides outside the gene matches: 3. Germline V lookup: CDR1 MGHRA, CDR2 YSYEKL. The length of the CDR3 is 17 residues.

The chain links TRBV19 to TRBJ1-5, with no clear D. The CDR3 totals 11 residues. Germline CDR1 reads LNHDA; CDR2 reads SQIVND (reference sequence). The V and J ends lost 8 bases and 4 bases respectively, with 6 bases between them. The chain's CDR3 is CASGLNQPQHF. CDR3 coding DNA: TGTGCCAGTGGGTTAAATCAGCCCCAGCATTTT.

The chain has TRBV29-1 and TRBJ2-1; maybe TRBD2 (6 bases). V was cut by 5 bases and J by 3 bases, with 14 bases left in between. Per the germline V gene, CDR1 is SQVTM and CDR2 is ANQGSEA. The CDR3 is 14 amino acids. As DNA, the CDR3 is TGCAGCGTTAACGGCAGGGACTTCTACAATGAGCAGTTCTTC. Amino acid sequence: CSVNGRDFYNEQFF.

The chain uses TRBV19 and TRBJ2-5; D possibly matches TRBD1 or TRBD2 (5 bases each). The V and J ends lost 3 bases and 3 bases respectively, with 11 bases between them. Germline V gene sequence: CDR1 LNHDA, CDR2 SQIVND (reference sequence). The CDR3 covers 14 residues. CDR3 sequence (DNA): TGTGCCAGTAGTATCTCCGGGACGAAAGAGACCCAGTACTTC. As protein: CASSISGTKETQYF.

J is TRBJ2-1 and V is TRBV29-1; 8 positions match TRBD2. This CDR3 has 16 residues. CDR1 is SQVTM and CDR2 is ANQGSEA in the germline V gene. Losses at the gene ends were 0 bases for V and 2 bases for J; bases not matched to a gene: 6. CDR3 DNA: TGCAGCGTTGAAGATCTAGCGGGCCAAGCCTACAATGAGCAGTTCTTC. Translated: CSVEDLAGQAYNEQFF.

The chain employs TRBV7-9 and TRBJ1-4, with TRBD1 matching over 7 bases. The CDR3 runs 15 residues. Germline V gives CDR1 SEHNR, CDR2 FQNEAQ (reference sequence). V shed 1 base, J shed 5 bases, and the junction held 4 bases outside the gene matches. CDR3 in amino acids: CASSLDRGSNEKLFF. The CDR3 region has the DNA TGTGCCAGCAGCTTAGACAGGGGATCGAATGAAAAACTGTTTTTT.

The CDR3 protein is CASSLIPDRPYEQYF. The CDR3 DNA sequence: TGTGCCAGCAGTTTAATCCCCGACAGACCCTACGAGCAGTACTTC. This chain uses TRBV27 with TRBJ2-7; D perhaps matches TRBD1 (5 bases). There are 15 residues in the CDR3. Trimming stripped 2 bases from V and 2 bases from J, with 13 bases between. CDR1 and CDR2 from the germline V gene are MNHEY and SMNVEV (reference sequence).

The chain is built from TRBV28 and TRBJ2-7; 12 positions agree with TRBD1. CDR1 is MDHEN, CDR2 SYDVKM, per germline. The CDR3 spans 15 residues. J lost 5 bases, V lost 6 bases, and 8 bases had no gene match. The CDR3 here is CASRSSGTGGHEQYF. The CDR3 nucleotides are TGTGCCAGCAGATCATCCGGGACAGGGGGCCACGAGCAGTACTTC.

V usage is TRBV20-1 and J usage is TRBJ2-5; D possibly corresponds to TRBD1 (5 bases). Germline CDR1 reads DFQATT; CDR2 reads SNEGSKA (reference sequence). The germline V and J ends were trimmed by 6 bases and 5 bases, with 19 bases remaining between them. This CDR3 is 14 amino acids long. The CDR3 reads CSAPEAGRKETQYF. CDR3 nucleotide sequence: TGCAGTGCCCCCGAGGCAGGGCGGAAGGAGACCCAGTACTTC.

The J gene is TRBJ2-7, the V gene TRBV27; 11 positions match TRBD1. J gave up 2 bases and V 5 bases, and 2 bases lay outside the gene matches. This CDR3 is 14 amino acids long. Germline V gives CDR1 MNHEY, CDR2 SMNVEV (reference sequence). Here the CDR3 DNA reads TGTGCCAGCAGTCAGGACAGGGGGCCCTACGAGCAGTACTTC. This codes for CASSQDRGPYEQYF.

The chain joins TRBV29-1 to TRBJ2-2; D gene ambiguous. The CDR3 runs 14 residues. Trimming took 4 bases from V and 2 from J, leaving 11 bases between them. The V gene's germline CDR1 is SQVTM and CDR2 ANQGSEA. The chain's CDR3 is CSVGPGFNTGELFF. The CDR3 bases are TGCAGCGTTGGGCCCGGATTTAACACCGGGGAGCTGTTTTTT.

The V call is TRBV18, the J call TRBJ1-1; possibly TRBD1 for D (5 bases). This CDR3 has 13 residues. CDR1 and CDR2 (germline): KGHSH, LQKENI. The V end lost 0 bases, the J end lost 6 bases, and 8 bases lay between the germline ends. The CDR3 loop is CASSPPGPPEAFF. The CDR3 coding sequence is TGTGCCAGCTCACCACCGGGGCCTCCTGAAGCTTTCTTT.

The CDR3 loop is CSVGGSYQETQYF. CDR3 nucleotide sequence: TGCAGTGTGGGCGGAAGCTACCAAGAGACCCAGTACTTC. This sequence joins TRBV20-1 and TRBJ2-5, with D uncertain. Trimming left V 7 bases short and J 0 bases short, with 12 bases between. Germline-derived CDR1 and CDR2 are DFQATT and SNEGSKA (reference sequence). The CDR3 runs 13 residues.

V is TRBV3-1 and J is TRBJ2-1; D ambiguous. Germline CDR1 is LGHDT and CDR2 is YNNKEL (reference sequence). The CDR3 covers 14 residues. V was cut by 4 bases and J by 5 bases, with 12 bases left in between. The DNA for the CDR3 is TGTGCCAGCAGCCCCCAGGCCCCGCACAATGAGCAGTTCTTC. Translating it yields CASSPQAPHNEQFF.

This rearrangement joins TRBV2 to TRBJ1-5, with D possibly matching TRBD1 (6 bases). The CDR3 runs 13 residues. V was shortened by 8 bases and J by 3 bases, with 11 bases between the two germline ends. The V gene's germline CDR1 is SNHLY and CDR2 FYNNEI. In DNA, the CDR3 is TGTGCCAGCTGGGGACACAACAATCAGCCCCAGCATTTT. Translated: CASWGHNNQPQHF.

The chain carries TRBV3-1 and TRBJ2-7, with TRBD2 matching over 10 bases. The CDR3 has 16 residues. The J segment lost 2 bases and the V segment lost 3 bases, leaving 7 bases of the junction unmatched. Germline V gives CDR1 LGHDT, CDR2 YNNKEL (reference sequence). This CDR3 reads CASSHAGTSAPYEQYF. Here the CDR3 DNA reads TGTGCCAGCAGCCATGCCGGGACTAGCGCTCCCTACGAGCAGTACTTC.